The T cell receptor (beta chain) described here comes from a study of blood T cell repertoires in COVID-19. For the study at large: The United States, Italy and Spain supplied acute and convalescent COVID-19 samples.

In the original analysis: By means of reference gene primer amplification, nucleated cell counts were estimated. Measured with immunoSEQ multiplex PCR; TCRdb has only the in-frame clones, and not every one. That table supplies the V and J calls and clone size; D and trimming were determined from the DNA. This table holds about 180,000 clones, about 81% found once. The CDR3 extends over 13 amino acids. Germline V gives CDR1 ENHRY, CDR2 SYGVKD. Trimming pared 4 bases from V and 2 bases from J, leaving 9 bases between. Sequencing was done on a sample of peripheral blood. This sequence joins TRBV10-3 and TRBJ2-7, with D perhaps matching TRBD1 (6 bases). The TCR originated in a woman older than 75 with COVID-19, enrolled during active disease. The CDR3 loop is CAISGRDTYEQYF. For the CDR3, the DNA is TGTGCCATCAGTGGACGGGACACCTACGAGCAGTACTTC.